The 11 T cell receptor beta chains in this list originate from one sample, sequenced in a study of OX40 agonist ivuxolimab in advanced cancers. Clones were sequenced by immunoSEQ multiplex PCR, and TCRdb holds only the in-frame ones, with some missing. The table has about 79,000 clones, roughly 91% seen once; the top ten hold roughly 13%. The source was CD4+ or CD8+ T cells sorted from blood, collected in a trial of the OX40 agonist ivuxolimab. Receptor source: an adult with an advanced solid tumor such as melanoma, head and neck, liver or kidney cancer.

The chain couples TRBV12-2 to TRBJ2-7. TRBV12-2 is described as a pseudogene. CDR3 size: 17 residues. The CDR3 region is CASRARPLLLHSYEQYF. The CDR3 region has the DNA TGTGCAAGTCGCGCCCGGCCTCTTCTTCTCCACTCCTACGAGCAGTACTTC.

The chain carries TRBV5-1 and TRBJ1-2, with 8 bases matching TRBD1. Germline CDR1 and CDR2: SGHRS and YFSETQ. This CDR3 region has 14 residues. J lost 4 bases, V lost 5 bases, and 7 bases had no gene match. CDR3 DNA sequence: TGCGCCAGCAGTCAGACAGGGGTCTCCTATGGCTACACCTTC. Its protein is CASSQTGVSYGYTF.

The chain recombines TRBV4-1 with TRBJ2-5; D is ambiguous. The J call could be wrong; TRBJ2-7 is a better fit for the DNA end. This CDR3 contains 12 residues. CDR1 MGHRA and CDR2 YSYEKL come from the germline V gene. The CDR3 coding sequence is TGCGCCAGCAGCTCTCTAATCTACGAGCAGTACTTC. Amino acid sequence: CASSSLIYEQYF.

The chain uses TRBV7-9 and TRBJ1-4; no firm D call. Germline loops: CDR1 SEHNR, CDR2 FQNEAQ (reference sequence). The CDR3 loop spans 14 amino acids. V was cut by 3 bases and J by 2 bases, with 7 bases left in between. The CDR3 region has the DNA TGTGCCAGCAGCTTTAGTCAGACTAATGAAAAACTGTTTTTT. Translated: CASSFSQTNEKLFF.

The chain is built from TRBV9 and TRBJ1-1, with 7 bases that match TRBD1. The J segment lost 4 bases and the V segment lost 6 bases, leaving 9 bases of the junction unmatched. The V gene's germline CDR1 is SGDLS and CDR2 YYNGEE. The CDR3 is made up of 14 amino acids. In nucleotides, the CDR3 is TGTGCCAGCAAGGCAGGGGGGGTTTGCACTGAAGCTTTCTTT. Protein: CASKAGGVCTEAFF.

This clone occurred a few times. The V and J genes are TRBV6-4 and TRBJ2-2; TRBD2 agrees at 11 bases. Germline V CDR1 and CDR2: MRHNA, SNTAGT. The CDR3 spans 14 residues. The V segment lost 8 bases and the J segment 1 base; nucleotides outside the gene matches: 0. CDR3 in amino acids: CASGTSGNTGELFF. DNA of the CDR3: TGTGCCAGCGGGACTAGCGGGAACACCGGGGAGCTGTTTTTT.

This rearrangement joins TRBV9 to TRBJ2-7; weak D call: TRBD2 (5 bases). The germline V gene has CDR1 SGDLS and CDR2 YYNGEE. The CDR3 has 15 amino acids. With 0 bases removed from V and 0 bases from J, the gap between germline ends came to 10 bases. In nucleotides, the CDR3 is TGTGCCAGCAGCGTAGGCAGCGGAGCCTCCTACGAGCAGTACTTC. Protein product: CASSVGSGASYEQYF.

This chain links TRBV27 with TRBJ2-5; weak D call: TRBD2 (6 bases). The J call is uncertain, as TRBJ2-7 better fits the DNA end. This CDR3 has 14 residues. Germline values: CDR1 MNHEY, CDR2 SMNVEV (reference sequence). CDR3: CASSFAPGAYEQYF. The CDR3 DNA is TGTGCCAGCAGTTTTGCACCGGGGGCCTACGAGCAGTACTTC.

Here the CDR3 DNA reads TGTGCCAGCAGCTTAGACTCTAGCGGCAGGCTCTACGAGCAGTACTTC. Translating gives CASSLDSSGRLYEQYF. The genes are TRBV11-3 and TRBJ2-7; the match to TRBD2 covers 7 bases. The CDR3 is 16 residues long. CDR1 and CDR2 from the germline V gene are SGHNT and YENEEA. V was pared by 0 bases and J by 3 bases, with 8 bases of the junction left unmatched. The full variable domain, completed using reference TRBV11-3 and TRBJ2-7, is EAGVVQSPRYKIIEKKQPVAFWCNPISGHNTLYWYLQNLGQGPELLIRYENEEAVDDSQLPKDRFSAERLKGVDSTLKIQPAELGDSAVYLCASSLDSSGRLYEQYFGPGTRLTVT.

The CDR3 sequence: CASSLTVRDTQYF. CDR3 DNA: TGTGCCAGCAGCTTAACAGTCCGGGATACGCAGTATTTT. The gene calls are TRBV7-3 and TRBJ2-3; D gene uncertain. This CDR3 has 13 amino acids. Germline CDR1 reads SGHTA; CDR2 reads FQGTGA. Trimming pared 0 bases from V and 6 bases from J, leaving 7 bases between.

This chain links TRBV5-1 with TRBJ1-4; 8 bases line up with TRBD1. CDR1 is SGHRS, CDR2 YFSETQ, per germline. V dropped 4 bases and J dropped 4; count of bases not matched to a gene: 9. The CDR3 extends over 16 amino acids. The CDR3 DNA reads as TGCGCCAGCAGCCCTCGCACAGGGGGAAGTAATGAAAAACTGTTTTTT. It translates to CASSPRTGGSNEKLFF.